This TCR beta chain was identified in a study of human T cells and chemical hapten exposure. Time point reported: pre-sensitization, week 0. The treatment denotes: therapeutic diphenylcyclopropenone sensitization with weekly scalp DPC. The CDR3 has 16 amino acids. J was trimmed by 6 bases and V by 2 bases; bases with no gene match: 9. Looked up from germline, CDR1 is MDHEN and CDR2 is SYDVKM. In this sample, this clonotype turned up a few times. TCRdb reprocessed the RACE reads via MiXCR and lists one record per CDR3 protein. Among approximately 370,000 distinct CDR3 sequences listed, 5.5% were seen once.

The chain combines TRBV28 with TRBJ2-1, with TRBD2 matching over 8 bases. This TCR was recovered from a woman younger than 35 with alopecia areata. Some clones in this sample may be carry-over from other donors' samples. The sample in question was whole blood, obtained in connection with sensitization to the hapten diphenylcyclopropenone (DPC). CDR3 sequence (DNA): TGTGCCAGCAGTTTAAGGTCGGGGGGGCAAGGCAATGAGCAGTTCTTC. Protein: CASSLRSGGQGNEQFF.